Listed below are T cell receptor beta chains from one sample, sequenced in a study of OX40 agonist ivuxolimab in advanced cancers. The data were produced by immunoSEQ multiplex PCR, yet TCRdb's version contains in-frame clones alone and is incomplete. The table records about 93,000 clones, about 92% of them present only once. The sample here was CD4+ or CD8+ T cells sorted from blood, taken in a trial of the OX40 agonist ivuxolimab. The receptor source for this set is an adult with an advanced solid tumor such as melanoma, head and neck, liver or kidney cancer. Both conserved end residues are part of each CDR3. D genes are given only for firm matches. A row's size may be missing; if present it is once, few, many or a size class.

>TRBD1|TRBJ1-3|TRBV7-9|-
TGTGCCAGCAGCCCAACCCAGGGGGAGGATTTT
CASSPTQGEDF
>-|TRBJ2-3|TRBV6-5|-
TGTGCCAGCAGTCGGAGCACAGATACGCAGTATTTT
CASSRSTDTQYF
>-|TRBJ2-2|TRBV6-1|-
TGTGCCAGCATATCCCGCTACACCGGGGAGCTGTTTTTT
CASISRYTGELFF
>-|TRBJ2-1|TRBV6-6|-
TGTGCCAGCAGCTCCCAGGGCGGCCAAAACAATGAGCAGTTCTTC
CASSSQGGQNNEQFF
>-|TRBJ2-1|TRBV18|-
TGTGCCAGCTCACCACCCACAAGAGGGCAGTTCTTC
CASSPPTRGQFF
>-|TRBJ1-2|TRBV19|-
TGTGCCAGTATCGGTTTATCTTCGGCTAACTATGGCTACACCTTC
CASIGLSSANYGYTF
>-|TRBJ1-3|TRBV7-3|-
TGTGCCAGCAGCTTATTTTGGTGGGGGGTTAGAGGAAACACCATATATTTT
CASSLFWWGVRGNTIYF
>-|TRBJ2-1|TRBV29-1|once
TGCAGCGTTGAAGATCCGGGGCAGGTTACCAAATACAATGAGCAGTTCTTC
CSVEDPGQVTKYNEQFF
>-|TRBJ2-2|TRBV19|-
TGTGCCAGCAGTATAGGGTCCGAAGGCGGGGAGCTGTTTTTT
CASSIGSEGGELFF
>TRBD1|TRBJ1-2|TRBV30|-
TGTGCCTGGAGACGGGACAGCTATGGCTACACCTTC
CAWRRDSYGYTF
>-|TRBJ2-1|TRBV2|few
TGTGCCAGCGGGGAGACTGAGAGTGAGCAGTTCTTC
CASGETESEQFF
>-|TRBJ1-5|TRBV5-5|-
TGTGCCAGCAGCTTGTATGGGGGCGGCAATCAGCCCCAGCATTTT
CASSLYGGGNQPQHF
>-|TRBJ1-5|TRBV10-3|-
TGTGCCTCTTCGACATTGTATAGCAATCAGCCCCAGCATTTT
CASSTLYSNQPQHF
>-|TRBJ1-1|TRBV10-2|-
TGCGCCAGCAACCCGGACAGTGGCTTTTGGTACGCTGAAGCTTTCTTT
CASNPDSGFWYAEAFF
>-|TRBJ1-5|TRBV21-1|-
TGTGCCAGCAGCAAATGGATAGCAGTGTGTAATCAGCCCCAGCATTTT
CASSKWIAVCNQPQHF
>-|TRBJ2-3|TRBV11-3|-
TGTGCCAGCAGCTTATTCAGGACAGATACGCAGTATTTT
CASSLFRTDTQYF
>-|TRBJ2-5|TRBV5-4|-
TGTGCCAGCAGCTCTGAACCTCAAGAGACCCAGTACTTC
CASSSEPQETQYF